The rows below give T cell receptor beta chains drawn from one sample of a study of T cells in Graves' hyperthyroidism and ophthalmopathy. TCRdb re-called the multiplex PCR reads with MiXCR, one entry per CDR3 protein. This table has approximately 720,000 distinct CDR3 sequences, 18% appearing once. Material: blood. The source of these receptors is a woman aged 45-65 years with Graves' hyperthyroidism that later progressed to Graves' ophthalmopathy. Both conserved end residues are part of each CDR3. Fields, in order: V gene, clone size, J gene, D gene, CDR3 DNA, CDR3 protein. D genes are given only for firm matches. The size entry is marked missing in some rows and otherwise reads once, few, many or a size class.

V: TRBV20-1; size: few; J: TRBJ1-2; D: -; DNA: TGCAGTGCCAAGAGGACCATAAACTATGGCTACACCTTC; CDR3: CSAKRTINYGYTF
V: TRBV3-1; size: many; J: TRBJ1-6; D: TRBD1; DNA: TGTGCCAGCAGCCAAGATTGGGGGACAGGGGCGCATTCACCCCTCCACTTT; CDR3: CASSQDWGTGAHSPLHF
V: TRBV20-1; size: -; J: TRBJ2-3; D: -; DNA: TGCAGTGCCACCGGGACTAGCACAGATACGCAGTATTTT; CDR3: CSATGTSTDTQYF
V: TRBV7-2; size: -; J: TRBJ2-2; D: -; DNA: TGTGCCAGCAGCTTAGCCAACGGGATTTGGGAGCTGTTTTTT; CDR3: CASSLANGIWELFF
V: TRBV18; size: many; J: TRBJ2-1; D: -; DNA: TGTGCCAGCTCACCACCAGTGGGGGGGGCTGAGCAGTTCTTC; CDR3: CASSPPVGGAEQFF
V: TRBV5-6; size: many; J: TRBJ2-2; D: TRBD1; DNA: TGTGCCAGCAGCTGGGGGACAGCAAACACCGGGGAGCTGTTTTTT; CDR3: CASSWGTANTGELFF
V: TRBV29-1; size: few; J: TRBJ2-6; D: -; DNA: TGCAGCGTTGTTTTCTCTGGGGCCAACGTCCTGACTTTC; CDR3: CSVVFSGANVLTF
V: TRBV7-8; size: -; J: TRBJ1-2; D: -; DNA: TGTGCCAGCAGCCCTCATGGTGGAGGGCTGAATGGCTACACCTTC; CDR3: CASSPHGGGLNGYTF
V: TRBV3-1; size: many; J: TRBJ2-1; D: -; DNA: TGTGCCAGCAGCTGGGGTGGCTCCTACAATGAGCAGTTCTTC; CDR3: CASSWGGSYNEQFF
V: TRBV5-5; size: -; J: TRBJ1-1; D: -; DNA: TGTGCCAGCAGCCTAAGGACAGCGGGATACACTGAAGCTTTCTTT; CDR3: CASSLRTAGYTEAFF
V: TRBV27; size: many; J: TRBJ2-7; D: -; DNA: TGTGCCAGCAGTTTATCTGCGCAACTCACCTACGAGCAGTACTTC; CDR3: CASSLSAQLTYEQYF
V: TRBV7-9; size: -; J: TRBJ2-7; D: -; DNA: TGTGCCAGCAGCCTACGGGCAGGTGACTCCTACGAGCAGTACTTC; CDR3: CASSLRAGDSYEQYF
V: TRBV5-1; size: -; J: TRBJ2-5; D: -; DNA: TGCGCCAGCTCCATGGCGTACCAAGAGACCCAGTACTTC; CDR3: CASSMAYQETQYF
V: TRBV5-1; size: -; J: TRBJ1-6; D: -; DNA: TGCGCCAGCAGCTTGCAACAGGTCAATTCACCCCTCCACTTT; CDR3: CASSLQQVNSPLHF
V: TRBV5-4; size: few; J: TRBJ2-1; D: TRBD1; DNA: TGTGCCAGCAGCCCCGGGACAGCCCGAACGGGCTCCTACAATGAGCAGTTCTTC; CDR3: CASSPGTARTGSYNEQFF
V: TRBV7-8; size: many; J: TRBJ2-4; D: -; DNA: TGTGCCAGCAGCTTGGATAGAAACATTCAGTACTTC; CDR3: CASSLDRNIQYF
V: TRBV30; size: -; J: TRBJ2-5; D: -; DNA: TGTGCCTGGAGTCCTGGGGGTTGGGAGACCCAGTACTTC; CDR3: CAWSPGGWETQYF
V: TRBV7-9; size: -; J: TRBJ2-7; D: TRBD1; DNA: TGTGCCAGCAGCTTAGCGGGGACAGGGGGCAGCGAGCAGTACTTC; CDR3: CASSLAGTGGSEQYF
V: TRBV3-1; size: many; J: TRBJ2-4; D: -; DNA: TGTGCCAGCAGCCAACGAGGGGGGTCCGGAAACATTCAGTACTTC; CDR3: CASSQRGGSGNIQYF
V: TRBV20-1; size: -; J: TRBJ1-5; D: -; DNA: TGCAGTGCTAGAGGGTTCGGGGGGGGTGGCAATCAGCCCCAGCATTTT; CDR3: CSARGFGGGGNQPQHF
V: TRBV7-9; size: many; J: TRBJ2-7; D: -; DNA: TGTGCCAGCCCAAAGGAGGAGGGAAACTACGAGCAGTACTTC; CDR3: CASPKEEGNYEQYF
V: TRBV18; size: many; J: TRBJ2-3; D: -; DNA: TGTGCCAGCTCACCATCTCAGGGTACAGATACGCAGTATTTT; CDR3: CASSPSQGTDTQYF
V: TRBV7-2; size: many; J: TRBJ1-3; D: -; DNA: TGTGCCAGCAGCCCCTTTACTCTCTCTGGAAACACCATATATTTT; CDR3: CASSPFTLSGNTIYF
V: TRBV7-8; size: -; J: TRBJ1-1; D: TRBD1; DNA: TGTGCCAGCAGCTCCCTGACAGGGGGTGGGACTGAAGCTTTCTTT; CDR3: CASSSLTGGGTEAFF
V: TRBV7-8; size: few; J: TRBJ1-6; D: -; DNA: TGTGCCAGCAGCCTAGGGACACCGTATAATTCACCCCTCCACTTT; CDR3: CASSLGTPYNSPLHF
V: TRBV7-8; size: many; J: TRBJ1-5; D: -; DNA: TGTGCCAGCAGCTTAGCAACGGGGTTGGGGCCCCAGCATTTT; CDR3: CASSLATGLGPQHF
V: TRBV7-2; size: many; J: TRBJ2-1; D: TRBD2; DNA: TGTGCCAGCAGCTTAGTTCCAGCGGGGGGGGCCTACAATGAGCAGTTCTTC; CDR3: CASSLVPAGGAYNEQFF
V: TRBV5-1; size: many; J: TRBJ2-3; D: TRBD1; DNA: TGCGCCAGCAGCGTAACAGGACAGGGTTGGCCAGATACGCAGTATTTT; CDR3: CASSVTGQGWPDTQYF
V: TRBV14; size: -; J: TRBJ1-2; D: TRBD1; DNA: TGTGCCAGCAGCCAAGAACATCAGGGGGCGCGTGGCTACACCTTC; CDR3: CASSQEHQGARGYTF
V: TRBV5-1; size: few; J: TRBJ1-1; D: -; DNA: TGCGCCAGCAGCTTGGCCCTGGGGCGCGTGGGTGAAGCTTTCTTT; CDR3: CASSLALGRVGEAFF
V: TRBV5-1; size: -; J: TRBJ1-1; D: TRBD1; DNA: TGCGCCAGCAGCCTTGGACAGGGGTGGAACACTGAAGCTTTCTTT; CDR3: CASSLGQGWNTEAFF
V: TRBV7-9; size: -; J: TRBJ1-2; D: -; DNA: TGTGCCAGCAGTCATCCGAGAGGAGGCTATGGCTACACCTTC; CDR3: CASSHPRGGYGYTF
V: TRBV13; size: -; J: TRBJ1-2; D: TRBD1; DNA: TGTGCCAGCAGCTTCCGGGACAGGGTCGCGAACTATGGCTACACCTTC; CDR3: CASSFRDRVANYGYTF
V: TRBV2; size: many; J: TRBJ2-1; D: TRBD2; DNA: TGTGCCAGCAGTGGCGGGGGTGGGATAAACAATGAGCAGTTCTTC; CDR3: CASSGGGGINNEQFF
V: TRBV5-1; size: few; J: TRBJ1-4; D: -; DNA: TGCGCCAGCAGCCCGGATCAGGCCCAAAATGAAAAACTGTTTTTT; CDR3: CASSPDQAQNEKLFF
V: TRBV29-1; size: -; J: TRBJ1-1; D: -; DNA: TGCAGCGTTGCGCCCCAAGGGGCTGAAGCTTTCTTT; CDR3: CSVAPQGAEAFF
V: TRBV19; size: many; J: TRBJ2-1; D: -; DNA: TGTGCCAGTAGTATGAGAGGGTCCTACAATGAGCAGTTCTTC; CDR3: CASSMRGSYNEQFF
V: TRBV9; size: -; J: TRBJ2-3; D: TRBD2; DNA: TGTGCCAGCAGCGTAGGGCATAGCGGGGGGGCCGCAGATACGCAGTATTTT; CDR3: CASSVGHSGGAADTQYF
V: TRBV7-8; size: -; J: TRBJ2-7; D: TRBD2; DNA: TGTGCCAGCAGCTCGGCGGGACTACGCACGTACTTC; CDR3: CASSSAGLRTYF
V: TRBV3-1; size: many; J: TRBJ2-3; D: -; DNA: TGTGCCAGCAGCCAACGTGAGGAAATAGGGCTTGATACGCAGTATTTT; CDR3: CASSQREEIGLDTQYF
V: TRBV2; size: once; J: TRBJ1-3; D: -; DNA: TGTGCCAGCACTCCGGGCAGGGGAGGTGGAAACACCATATATTTT; CDR3: CASTPGRGGGNTIYF
V: TRBV5-6; size: -; J: TRBJ1-6; D: TRBD1; DNA: TGTGCCAGCAGCACGGGACAGATGAATTCACCCCTCCACTTT; CDR3: CASSTGQMNSPLHF
V: TRBV3-1; size: many; J: TRBJ1-5; D: -; DNA: TGTGCCAGCAGCCAAGATGGGGGATTCAATCAGCCCCAGCATTTT; CDR3: CASSQDGGFNQPQHF
V: TRBV27; size: few; J: TRBJ1-1; D: TRBD1; DNA: TGTGCCAGCAGTTTATTGGACAGGTCCACTGAAGCTTTCTTT; CDR3: CASSLLDRSTEAFF
V: TRBV6-2/TRBV6-3; size: -; J: TRBJ2-5; D: -; DNA: TGTGCCAGCCTCGACAGGTACCAAGAGACCCAGTACTTC; CDR3: CASLDRYQETQYF
V: TRBV3-1; size: -; J: TRBJ1-2; D: -; DNA: TGTGCCAGCAGCCAAGAAGTTGGGGGTGGGGGCTACACCTTC; CDR3: CASSQEVGGGGYTF
V: TRBV5-1; size: few; J: TRBJ2-3; D: -; DNA: TGCGCCAGCAGCTTCGGGGGATCGGGCACAGATACGCAGTATTTT; CDR3: CASSFGGSGTDTQYF
V: TRBV27; size: -; J: TRBJ1-2; D: TRBD1; DNA: TGTGCCAGCAGTTTATCCACAGGGGGCTTAAATGGCTACACCTTC; CDR3: CASSLSTGGLNGYTF
V: TRBV18; size: many; J: TRBJ1-1; D: -; DNA: TGTGCCAGCAGCCCCCCGGGGGGAACTGAAGCTTTCTTT; CDR3: CASSPPGGTEAFF